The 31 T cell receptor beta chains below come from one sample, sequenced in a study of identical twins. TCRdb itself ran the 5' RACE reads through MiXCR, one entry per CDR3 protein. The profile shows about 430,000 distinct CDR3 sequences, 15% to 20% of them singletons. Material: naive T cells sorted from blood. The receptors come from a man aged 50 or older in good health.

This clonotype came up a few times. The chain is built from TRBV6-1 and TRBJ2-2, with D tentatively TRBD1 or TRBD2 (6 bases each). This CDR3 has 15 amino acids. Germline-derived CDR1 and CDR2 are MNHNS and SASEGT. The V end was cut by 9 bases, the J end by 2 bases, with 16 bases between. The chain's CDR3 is CASNIGGANTGELFF. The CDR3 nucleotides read TGTGCCAGTAACATCGGGGGCGCTAACACCGGGGAGCTGTTTTTT.

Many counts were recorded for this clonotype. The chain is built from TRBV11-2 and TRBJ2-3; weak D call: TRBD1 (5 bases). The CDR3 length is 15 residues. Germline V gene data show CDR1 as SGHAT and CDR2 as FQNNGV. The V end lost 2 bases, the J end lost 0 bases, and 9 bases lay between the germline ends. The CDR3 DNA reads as TGTGCCAGCAGCTTATCTGGACAAAGCACAGATACGCAGTATTTT. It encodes CASSLSGQSTDTQYF. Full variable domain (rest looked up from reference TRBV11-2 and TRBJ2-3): EAGVAQSPRYKIIEKRQSVAFWCNPISGHATLYWYQQILGQGPKLLIQFQNNGVVDDSQLPKDRFSAERLKGVDSTLKIQPAKLEDSAVYLCASSLSGQSTDTQYFGPGTRLTVL.

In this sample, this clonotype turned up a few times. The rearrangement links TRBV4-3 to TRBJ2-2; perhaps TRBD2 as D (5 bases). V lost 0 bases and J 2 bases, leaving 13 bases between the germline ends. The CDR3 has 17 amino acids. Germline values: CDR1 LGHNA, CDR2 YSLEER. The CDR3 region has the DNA TGCGCCAGCAGCCAAGATATGAGGGAACTCAACACCGGGGAGCTGTTTTTT. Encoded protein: CASSQDMRELNTGELFF.

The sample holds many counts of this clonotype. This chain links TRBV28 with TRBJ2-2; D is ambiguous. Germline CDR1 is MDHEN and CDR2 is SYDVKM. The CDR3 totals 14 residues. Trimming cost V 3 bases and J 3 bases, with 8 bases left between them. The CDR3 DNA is TGTGCCAGCAGTTTGAAGGGTTACACCGGGGAGCTGTTTTTT. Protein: CASSLKGYTGELFF.

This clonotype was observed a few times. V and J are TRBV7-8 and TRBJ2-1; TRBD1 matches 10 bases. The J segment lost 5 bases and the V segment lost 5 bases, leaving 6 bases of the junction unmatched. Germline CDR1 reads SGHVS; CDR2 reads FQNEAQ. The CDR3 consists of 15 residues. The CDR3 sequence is CASSQGTGANNEQFF. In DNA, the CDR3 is TGTGCCAGCAGCCAGGGGACAGGGGCCAACAATGAGCAGTTCTTC.

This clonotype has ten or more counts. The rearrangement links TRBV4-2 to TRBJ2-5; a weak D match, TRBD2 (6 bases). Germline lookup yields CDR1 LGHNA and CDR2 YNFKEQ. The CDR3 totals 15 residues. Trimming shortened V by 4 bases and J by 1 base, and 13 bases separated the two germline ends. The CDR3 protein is CASSLRDSVQETQYF. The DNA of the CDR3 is TGTGCCAGCAGCCTCCGGGACTCGGTCCAAGAGACCCAGTACTTC.

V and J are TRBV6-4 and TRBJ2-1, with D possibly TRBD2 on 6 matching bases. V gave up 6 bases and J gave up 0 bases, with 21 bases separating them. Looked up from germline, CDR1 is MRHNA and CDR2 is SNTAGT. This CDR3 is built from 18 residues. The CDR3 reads CASRVGVGASASYNEQFF. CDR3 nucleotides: TGTGCCAGCAGGGTGGGGGTAGGGGCTAGCGCCTCCTACAATGAGCAGTTCTTC.

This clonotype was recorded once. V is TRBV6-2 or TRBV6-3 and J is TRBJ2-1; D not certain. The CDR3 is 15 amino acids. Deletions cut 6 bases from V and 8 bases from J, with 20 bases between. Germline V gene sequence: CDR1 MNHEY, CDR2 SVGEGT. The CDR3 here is CASSPREPRIDEQFF. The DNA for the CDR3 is TGTGCCAGCAGCCCTAGAGAGCCCCGAATCGATGAGCAGTTCTTC.

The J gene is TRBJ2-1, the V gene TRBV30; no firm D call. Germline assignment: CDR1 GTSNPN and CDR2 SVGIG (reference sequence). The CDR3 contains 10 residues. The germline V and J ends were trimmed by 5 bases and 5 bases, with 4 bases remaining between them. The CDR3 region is CAWGDNEQFF. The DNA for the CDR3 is TGTGCCTGGGGGGACAATGAGCAGTTCTTC.

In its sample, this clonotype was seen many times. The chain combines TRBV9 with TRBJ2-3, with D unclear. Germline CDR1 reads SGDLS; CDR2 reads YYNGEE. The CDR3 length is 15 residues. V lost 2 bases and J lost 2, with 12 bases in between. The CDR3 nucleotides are TGTGCCAGCAGCGTCTCCGGGTCATACACAGATACGCAGTATTTT. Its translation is CASSVSGSYTDTQYF.

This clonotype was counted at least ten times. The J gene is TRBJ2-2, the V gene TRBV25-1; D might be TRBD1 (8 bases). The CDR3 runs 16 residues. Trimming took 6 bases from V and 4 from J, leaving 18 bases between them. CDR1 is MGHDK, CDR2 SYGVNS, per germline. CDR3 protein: CASSQYRGGFTGELFF. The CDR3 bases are TGTGCCAGCAGCCAATACAGGGGGGGTTTCACCGGGGAGCTGTTTTTT.

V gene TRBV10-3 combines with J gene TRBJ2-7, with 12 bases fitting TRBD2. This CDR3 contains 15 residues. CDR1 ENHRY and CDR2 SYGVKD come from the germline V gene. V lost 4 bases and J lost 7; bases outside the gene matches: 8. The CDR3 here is CAISGASGGVREQYF. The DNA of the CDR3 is TGTGCCATCAGTGGGGCTAGCGGGGGGGTGCGGGAGCAGTACTTC.

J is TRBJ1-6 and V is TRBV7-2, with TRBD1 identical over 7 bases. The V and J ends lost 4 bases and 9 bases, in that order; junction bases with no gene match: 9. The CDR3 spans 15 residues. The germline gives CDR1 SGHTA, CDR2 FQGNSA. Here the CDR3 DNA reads TGTGCCAGCAGCTCCCAAACAGGGGTTGGTTCACCCCTCCACTTT. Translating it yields CASSSQTGVGSPLHF. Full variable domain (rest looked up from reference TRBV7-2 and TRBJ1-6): GAGVSQSPSNKVTEKGKDVELRCDPISGHTALYWYRQSLGQGLEFLIYFQGNSAPDKSGLPSDRFSAERTGGSVSTLTIQRTQQEDSAVYLCASSSQTGVGSPLHFGNGTRLTVT.

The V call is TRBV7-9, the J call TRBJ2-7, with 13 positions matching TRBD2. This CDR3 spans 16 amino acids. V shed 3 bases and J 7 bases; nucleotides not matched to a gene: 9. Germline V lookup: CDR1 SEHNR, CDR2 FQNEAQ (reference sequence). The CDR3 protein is CASSFIRLAGGLEQYF. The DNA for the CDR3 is TGTGCCAGCAGCTTTATTCGACTAGCGGGAGGCCTAGAGCAGTACTTC.

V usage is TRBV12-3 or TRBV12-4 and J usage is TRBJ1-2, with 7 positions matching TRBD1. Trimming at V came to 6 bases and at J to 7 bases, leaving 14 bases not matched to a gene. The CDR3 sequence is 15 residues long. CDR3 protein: CASSFRTHRGGGYTF. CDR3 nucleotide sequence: TGTGCCAGCAGCTTTCGGACACACAGGGGAGGTGGCTACACCTTC.

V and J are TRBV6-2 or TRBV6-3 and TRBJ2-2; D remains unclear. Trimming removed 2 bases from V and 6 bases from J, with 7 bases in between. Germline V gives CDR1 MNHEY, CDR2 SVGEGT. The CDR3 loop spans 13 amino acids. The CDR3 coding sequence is TGTGCCAGCAGTTACGAGAGCCCCGGGGAGCTGTTTTTT. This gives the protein CASSYESPGELFF.

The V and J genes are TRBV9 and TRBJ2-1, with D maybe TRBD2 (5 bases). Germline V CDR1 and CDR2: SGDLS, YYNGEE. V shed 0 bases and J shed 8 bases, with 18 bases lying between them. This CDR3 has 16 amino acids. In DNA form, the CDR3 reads TGTGCCAGCAGCGTAGGATCGGGATTGGTGATCTATGAGCAGTTCTTC. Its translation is CASSVGSGLVIYEQFF.

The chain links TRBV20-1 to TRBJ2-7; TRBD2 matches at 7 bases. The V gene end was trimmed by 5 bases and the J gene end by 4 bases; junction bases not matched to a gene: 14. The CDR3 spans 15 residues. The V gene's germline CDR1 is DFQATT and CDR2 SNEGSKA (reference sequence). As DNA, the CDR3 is TGCAGTGCTGGGGTCCGCCCGACTAGCAGATACGAGCAGTACTTC. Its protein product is CSAGVRPTSRYEQYF.

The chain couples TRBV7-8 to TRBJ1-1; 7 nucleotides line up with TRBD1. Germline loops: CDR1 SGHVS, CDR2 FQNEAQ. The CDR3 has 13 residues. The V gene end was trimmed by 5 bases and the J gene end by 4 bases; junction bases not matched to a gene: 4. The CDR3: CASSRRGSTEAFF. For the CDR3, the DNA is TGTGCCAGCAGCCGCAGGGGGAGCACTGAAGCTTTCTTT.

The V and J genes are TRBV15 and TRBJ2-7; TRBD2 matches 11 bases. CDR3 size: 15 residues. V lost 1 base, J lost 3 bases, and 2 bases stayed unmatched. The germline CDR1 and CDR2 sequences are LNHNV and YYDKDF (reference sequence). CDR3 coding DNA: TGTGCCACCAGCAGAGGACTAGCGGGAAGCTACGAGCAGTACTTC. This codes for CATSRGLAGSYEQYF.

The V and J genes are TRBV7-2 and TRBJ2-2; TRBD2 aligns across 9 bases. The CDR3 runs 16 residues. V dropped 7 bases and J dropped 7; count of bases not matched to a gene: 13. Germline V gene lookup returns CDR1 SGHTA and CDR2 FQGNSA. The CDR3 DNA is TGTGCCAGCAAAAAGGACGGCGGGAGGGGATTCGGGGAGCTGTTTTTT. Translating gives CASKKDGGRGFGELFF.

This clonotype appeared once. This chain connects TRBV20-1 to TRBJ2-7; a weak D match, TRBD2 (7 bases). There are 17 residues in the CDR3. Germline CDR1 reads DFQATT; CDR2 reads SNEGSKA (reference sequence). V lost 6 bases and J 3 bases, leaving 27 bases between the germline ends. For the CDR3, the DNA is TGCAGTGCCCGCGGGGGACTGGGGGCGGGAGTCCTCTACGAGCAGTACTTC. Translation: CSARGGLGAGVLYEQYF.

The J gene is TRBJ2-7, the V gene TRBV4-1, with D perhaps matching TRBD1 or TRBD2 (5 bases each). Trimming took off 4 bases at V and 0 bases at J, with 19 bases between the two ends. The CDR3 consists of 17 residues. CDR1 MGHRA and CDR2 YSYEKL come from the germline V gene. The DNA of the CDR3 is TGCGCCAGCAGCCTCAAGCTAGGGGTCGGGGTCTCCTACGAGCAGTACTTC. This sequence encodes CASSLKLGVGVSYEQYF.

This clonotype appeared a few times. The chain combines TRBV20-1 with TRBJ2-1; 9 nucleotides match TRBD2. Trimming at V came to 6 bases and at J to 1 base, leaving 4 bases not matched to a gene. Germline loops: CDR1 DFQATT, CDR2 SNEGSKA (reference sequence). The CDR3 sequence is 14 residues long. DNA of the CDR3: TGCAGTGCGCTTACTAGCGGGTCCTACAATGAGCAGTTCTTC. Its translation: CSALTSGSYNEQFF.

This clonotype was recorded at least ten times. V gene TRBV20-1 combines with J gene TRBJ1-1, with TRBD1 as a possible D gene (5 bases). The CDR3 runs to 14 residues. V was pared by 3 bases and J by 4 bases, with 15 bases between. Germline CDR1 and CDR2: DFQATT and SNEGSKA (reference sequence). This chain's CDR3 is CSARAGGGGTEAFF. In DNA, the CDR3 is TGCAGTGCTAGGGCAGGAGGCGGGGGCACTGAAGCTTTCTTT.

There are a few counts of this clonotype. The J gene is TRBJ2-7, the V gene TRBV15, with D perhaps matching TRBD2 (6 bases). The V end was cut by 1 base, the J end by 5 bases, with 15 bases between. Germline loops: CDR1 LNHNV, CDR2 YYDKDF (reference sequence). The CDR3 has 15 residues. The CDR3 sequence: CATSRAGGARDEQYF. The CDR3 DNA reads TGTGCCACCAGCAGAGCCGGGGGAGCTAGGGACGAGCAGTACTTC.

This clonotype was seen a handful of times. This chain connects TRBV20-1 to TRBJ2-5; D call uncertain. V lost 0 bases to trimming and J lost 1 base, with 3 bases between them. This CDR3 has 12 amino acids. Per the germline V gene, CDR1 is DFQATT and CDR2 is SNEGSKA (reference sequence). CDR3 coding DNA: TGCAGTGCTAGAGAACTCCAAGAGACCCAGTACTTC. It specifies CSARELQETQYF.

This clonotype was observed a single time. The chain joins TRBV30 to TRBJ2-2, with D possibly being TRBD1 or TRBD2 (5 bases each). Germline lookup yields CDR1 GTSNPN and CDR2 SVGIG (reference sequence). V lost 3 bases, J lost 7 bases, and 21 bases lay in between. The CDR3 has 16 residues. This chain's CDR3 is CAWRGRDGPWIGELFF. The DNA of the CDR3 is TGTGCCTGGAGGGGTCGGGACGGACCGTGGATCGGGGAGCTGTTTTTT.

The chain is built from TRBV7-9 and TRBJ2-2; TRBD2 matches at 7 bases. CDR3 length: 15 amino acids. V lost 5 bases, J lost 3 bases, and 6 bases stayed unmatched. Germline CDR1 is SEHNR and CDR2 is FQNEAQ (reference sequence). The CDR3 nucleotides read TGTGCCAGCAGCAGATCTAGCGGAGACACCGGGGAGCTGTTTTTT. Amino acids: CASSRSSGDTGELFF.

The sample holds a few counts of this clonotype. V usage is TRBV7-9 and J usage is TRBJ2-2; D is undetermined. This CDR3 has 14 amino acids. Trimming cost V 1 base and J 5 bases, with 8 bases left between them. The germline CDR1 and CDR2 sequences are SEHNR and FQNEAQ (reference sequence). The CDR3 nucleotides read TGTGCCAGCAGCTTAGGCATAGCAACCGGGGAGCTGTTTTTT. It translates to CASSLGIATGELFF.

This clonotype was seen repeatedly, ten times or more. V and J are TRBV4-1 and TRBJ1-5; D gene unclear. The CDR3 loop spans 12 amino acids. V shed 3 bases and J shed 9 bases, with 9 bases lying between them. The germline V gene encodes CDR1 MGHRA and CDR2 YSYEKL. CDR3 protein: CASSQHGMPQHF. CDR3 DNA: TGCGCCAGCAGCCAGCACGGTATGCCCCAGCATTTT.